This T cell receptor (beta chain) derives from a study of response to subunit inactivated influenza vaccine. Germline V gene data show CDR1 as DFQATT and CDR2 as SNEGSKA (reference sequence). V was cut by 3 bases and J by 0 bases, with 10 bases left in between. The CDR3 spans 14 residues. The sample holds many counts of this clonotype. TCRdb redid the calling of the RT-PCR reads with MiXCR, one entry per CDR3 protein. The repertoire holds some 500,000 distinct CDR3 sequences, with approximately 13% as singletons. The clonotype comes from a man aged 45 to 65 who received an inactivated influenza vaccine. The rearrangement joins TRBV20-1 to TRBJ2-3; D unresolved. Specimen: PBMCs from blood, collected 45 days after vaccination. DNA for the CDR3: TGCAGTGCTAGGGCAGTATCTAGCACAGATACGCAGTATTTT. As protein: CSARAVSSTDTQYF.